This entry is about one T cell receptor (beta chain). TCRdb fed the PCR reads into MiXCR, producing one record per CDR3 protein. This table holds 15,000 to 20,000 distinct CDR3 sequences, roughly 53% found once. This record comes from a study of tumor-infiltrating lymphocytes in oesophageal squamous cell carcinoma. This CDR3 region has 15 residues. From germline, CDR1 is SGHAT and CDR2 FQNNGV. The ends lost 2 bases at V and 5 bases at J; junction bases unmatched: 6. This chain links TRBV11-2 with TRBJ2-5, with 9 positions matching TRBD1. The clonotype comes from a male donor with esophageal squamous cell carcinoma. Sequenced material: esophageal tumor tissue. The CDR3 loop reads CASSLTGGFRETQYF. The CDR3 bases are TGTGCCAGCAGCTTAACAGGGGGCTTTCGGGAGACCCAGTACTTC.